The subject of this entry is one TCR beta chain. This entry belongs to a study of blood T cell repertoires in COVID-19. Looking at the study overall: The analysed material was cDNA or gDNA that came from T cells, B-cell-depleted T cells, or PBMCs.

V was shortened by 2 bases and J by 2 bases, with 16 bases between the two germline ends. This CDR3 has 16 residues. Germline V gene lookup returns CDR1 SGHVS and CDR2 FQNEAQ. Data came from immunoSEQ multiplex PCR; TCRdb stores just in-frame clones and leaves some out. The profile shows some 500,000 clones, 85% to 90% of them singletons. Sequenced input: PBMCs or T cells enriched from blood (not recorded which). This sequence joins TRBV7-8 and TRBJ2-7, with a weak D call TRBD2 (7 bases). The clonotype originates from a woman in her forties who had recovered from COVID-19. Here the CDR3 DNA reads TGTGCCAGCAGCTTATGGGAGGGGGGCCAACCCTACGAGCAGTACTTC. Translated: CASSLWEGGQPYEQYF.